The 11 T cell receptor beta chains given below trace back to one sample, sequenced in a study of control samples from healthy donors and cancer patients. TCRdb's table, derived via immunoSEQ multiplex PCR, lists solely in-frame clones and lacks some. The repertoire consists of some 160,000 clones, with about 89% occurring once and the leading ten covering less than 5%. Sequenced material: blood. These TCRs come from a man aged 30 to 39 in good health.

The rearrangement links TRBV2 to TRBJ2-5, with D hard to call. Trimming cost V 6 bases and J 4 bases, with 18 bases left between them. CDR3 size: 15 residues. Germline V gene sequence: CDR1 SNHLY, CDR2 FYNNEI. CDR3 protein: CASRARDRPGETQYF. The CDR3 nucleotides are TGTGCCAGCAGGGCCCGAGATAGGCCGGGAGAGACCCAGTACTTC.

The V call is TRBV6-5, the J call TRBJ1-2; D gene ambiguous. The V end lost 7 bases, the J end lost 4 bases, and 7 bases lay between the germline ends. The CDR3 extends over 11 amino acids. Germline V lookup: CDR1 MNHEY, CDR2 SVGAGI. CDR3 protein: CASNQVYGYTF. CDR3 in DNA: TGTGCCAGCAACCAGGTCTATGGCTACACCTTC.

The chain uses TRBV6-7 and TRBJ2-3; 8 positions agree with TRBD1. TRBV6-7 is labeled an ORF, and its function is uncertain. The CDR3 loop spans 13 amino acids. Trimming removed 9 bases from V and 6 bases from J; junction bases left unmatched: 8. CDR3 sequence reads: CARRTGPPDTQYF. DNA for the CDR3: TGTGCCAGACGGACAGGGCCACCCGATACGCAGTATTTT.

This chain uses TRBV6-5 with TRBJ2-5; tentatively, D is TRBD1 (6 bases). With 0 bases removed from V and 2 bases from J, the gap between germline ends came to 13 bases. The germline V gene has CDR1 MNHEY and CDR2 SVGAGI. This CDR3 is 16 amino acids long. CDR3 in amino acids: CASSYSGAAAQETQYF. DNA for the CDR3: TGTGCCAGCAGTTACTCGGGGGCAGCGGCTCAAGAGACCCAGTACTTC.

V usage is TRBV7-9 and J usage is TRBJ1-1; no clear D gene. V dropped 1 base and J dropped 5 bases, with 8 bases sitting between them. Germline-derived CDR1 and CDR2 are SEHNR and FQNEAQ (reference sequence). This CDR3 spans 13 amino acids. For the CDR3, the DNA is TGTGCCAGCAGCTTAGTAGCAGAAACTGAAGCTTTCTTT. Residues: CASSLVAETEAFF.

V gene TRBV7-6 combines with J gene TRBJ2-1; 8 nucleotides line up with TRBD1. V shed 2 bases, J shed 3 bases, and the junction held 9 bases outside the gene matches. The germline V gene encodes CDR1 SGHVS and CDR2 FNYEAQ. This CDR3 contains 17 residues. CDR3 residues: CASSLHPDREVYNEQFF. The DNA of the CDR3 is TGTGCCAGCAGCTTACACCCGGACAGGGAAGTCTACAATGAGCAGTTCTTC. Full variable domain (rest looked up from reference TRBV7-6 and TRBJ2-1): GAGVSQSPRYKVTKRGQDVALRCDPISGHVSLYWYRQALGQGPEFLTYFNYEAQQDKSGLPNDRFSAERPEGSISTLTIQRTEQRDSAMYRCASSLHPDREVYNEQFFGPGTRLTVL.

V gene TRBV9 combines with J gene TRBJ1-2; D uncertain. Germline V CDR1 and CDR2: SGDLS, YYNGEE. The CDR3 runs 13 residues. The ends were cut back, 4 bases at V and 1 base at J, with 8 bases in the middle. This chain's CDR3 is CASSPRDNYGYTF. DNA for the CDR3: TGTGCCAGCAGCCCTAGGGATAACTATGGCTACACCTTC.

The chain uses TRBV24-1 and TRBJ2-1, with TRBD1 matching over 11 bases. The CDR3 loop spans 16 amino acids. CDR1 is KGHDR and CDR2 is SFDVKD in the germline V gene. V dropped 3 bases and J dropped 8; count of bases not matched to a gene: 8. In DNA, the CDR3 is TGTGCCACCAGTGATCCCGGGACAGGGGGTTTCGATGAGCAGTTCTTC. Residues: CATSDPGTGGFDEQFF.

CDR3 DNA sequence: TGTGCCAGCAGCCACCGGGGGCGCAGGAACACTGAAGCTTTCTTT. It codes for CASSHRGRRNTEAFF. The chain carries TRBV7-2 and TRBJ1-1; the D gene is possibly TRBD1 (6 bases). V was cut by 5 bases and J by 1 base, with 14 bases left in between. CDR1 and CDR2 (germline): SGHTA, FQGNSA. The length of the CDR3 is 15 residues.

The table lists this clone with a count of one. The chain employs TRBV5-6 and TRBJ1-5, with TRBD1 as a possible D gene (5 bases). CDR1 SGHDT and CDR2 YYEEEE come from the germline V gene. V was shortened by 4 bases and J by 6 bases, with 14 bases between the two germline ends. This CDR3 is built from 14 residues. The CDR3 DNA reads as TGTGCCAGCAGCGGCGCCAGGGTTGGTCAGCCCCAGCATTTT. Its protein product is CASSGARVGQPQHF.

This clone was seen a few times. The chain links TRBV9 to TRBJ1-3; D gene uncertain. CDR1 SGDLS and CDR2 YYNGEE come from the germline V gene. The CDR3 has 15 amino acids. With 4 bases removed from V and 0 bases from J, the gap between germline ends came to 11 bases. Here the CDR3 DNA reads TGTGCCAGCAGCCCGGGCCGGGGCTCTGGAAACACCATATATTTT. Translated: CASSPGRGSGNTIYF.